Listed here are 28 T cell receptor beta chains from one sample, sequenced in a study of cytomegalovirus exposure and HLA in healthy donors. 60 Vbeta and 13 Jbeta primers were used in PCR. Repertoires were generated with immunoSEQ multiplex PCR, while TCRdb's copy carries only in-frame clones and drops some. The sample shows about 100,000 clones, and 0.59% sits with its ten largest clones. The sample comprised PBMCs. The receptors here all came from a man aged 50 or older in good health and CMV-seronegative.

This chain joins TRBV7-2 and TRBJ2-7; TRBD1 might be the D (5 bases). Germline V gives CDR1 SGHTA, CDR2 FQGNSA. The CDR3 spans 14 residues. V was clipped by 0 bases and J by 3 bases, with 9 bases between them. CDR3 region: CASSLAAGNYEQYF. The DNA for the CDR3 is TGTGCCAGCAGCTTAGCGGCAGGGAACTACGAGCAGTACTTC.

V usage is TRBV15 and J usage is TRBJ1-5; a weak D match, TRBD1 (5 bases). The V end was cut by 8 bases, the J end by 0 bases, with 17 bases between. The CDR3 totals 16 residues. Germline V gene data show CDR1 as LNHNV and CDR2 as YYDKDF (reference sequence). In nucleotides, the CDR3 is TGTGCCACCTCTAGAACAGGATGGGATAGCAATCAGCCCCAGCATTTT. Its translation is CATSRTGWDSNQPQHF.

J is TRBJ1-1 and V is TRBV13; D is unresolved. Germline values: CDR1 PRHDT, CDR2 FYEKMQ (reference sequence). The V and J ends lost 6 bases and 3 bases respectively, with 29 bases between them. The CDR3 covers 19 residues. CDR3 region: CASSPATPGYQSGYTEAFF. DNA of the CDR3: TGTGCCAGCAGTCCAGCTACCCCAGGCTACCAGAGTGGGTACACTGAAGCTTTCTTT.

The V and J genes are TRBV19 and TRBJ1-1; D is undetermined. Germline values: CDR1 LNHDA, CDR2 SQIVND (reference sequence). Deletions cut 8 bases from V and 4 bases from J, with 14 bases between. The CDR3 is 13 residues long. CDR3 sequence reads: CASHNRGITEAFF. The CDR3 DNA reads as TGTGCCAGTCATAATCGGGGAATCACTGAAGCTTTCTTT.

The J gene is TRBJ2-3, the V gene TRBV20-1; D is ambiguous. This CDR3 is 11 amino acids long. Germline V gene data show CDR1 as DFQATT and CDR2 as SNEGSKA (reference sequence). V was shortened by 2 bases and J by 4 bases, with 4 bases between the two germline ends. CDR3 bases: TGCAGTGCTAGACTAGCAGATACGCAGTATTTT. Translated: CSARLADTQYF.

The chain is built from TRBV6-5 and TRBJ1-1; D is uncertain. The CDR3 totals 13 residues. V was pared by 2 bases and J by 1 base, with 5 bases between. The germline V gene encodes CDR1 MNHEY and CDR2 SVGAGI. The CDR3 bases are TGTGCCAGCAGTTACGAGCCGAACACTGAAGCTTTCTTT. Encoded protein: CASSYEPNTEAFF.

CDR3 loop: CASSMTAPNTEAFF. As DNA, the CDR3 is TGTGCCAGCTCCATGACAGCTCCGAACACTGAAGCTTTCTTT. The chain combines TRBV18 with TRBJ1-1, with D possibly matching TRBD1 (5 bases). V was pared by 6 bases and J by 1 base, with 12 bases between. The CDR3 is 14 amino acids. Germline V lookup: CDR1 KGHSH, CDR2 LQKENI.

This CDR3 reads CASSSTSGTSLHEQYF. The DNA of the CDR3 is TGTGCCAGCAGCTCCACCTCCGGGACTTCCCTCCACGAGCAGTACTTC. The V call is TRBV5-5, the J call TRBJ2-7; D perhaps matches TRBD2 (6 bases). CDR1 is SGHKS and CDR2 is YYEKEE in the germline V gene (reference sequence). This CDR3 contains 16 residues. V dropped 3 bases and J dropped 5 bases, with 21 bases sitting between them.

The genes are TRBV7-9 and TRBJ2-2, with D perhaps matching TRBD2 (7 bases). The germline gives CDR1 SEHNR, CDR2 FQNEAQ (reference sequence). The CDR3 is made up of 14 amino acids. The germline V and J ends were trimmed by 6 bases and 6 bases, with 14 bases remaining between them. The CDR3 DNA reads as TGTGCCAGCAGTCAAGGGGGAGGGCCCGGGGAGCTGTTTTTT. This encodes CASSQGGGPGELFF. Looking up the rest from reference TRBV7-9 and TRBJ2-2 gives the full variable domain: DTGVSQNPRHKITKRGQNVTFRCDPISEHNRLYWYRQTLGQGPEFLTYFQNEAQLEKSRLLSDRFSAERPKGSFSTLEIQRTEQGDSAMYLCASSQGGGPGELFFGEGSRLTVL.

The CDR3 nucleotides are TGTGCCAGCAGCGCTAACCTGGGCCGGGCTTTCTTT. Translating gives CASSANLGRAFF. J is TRBJ1-1 and V is TRBV5-6; D uncertain. From germline, CDR1 is SGHDT and CDR2 YYEEEE. The CDR3 spans 12 residues. The ends were cut back, 4 bases at V and 11 bases at J, with 15 bases in the middle.

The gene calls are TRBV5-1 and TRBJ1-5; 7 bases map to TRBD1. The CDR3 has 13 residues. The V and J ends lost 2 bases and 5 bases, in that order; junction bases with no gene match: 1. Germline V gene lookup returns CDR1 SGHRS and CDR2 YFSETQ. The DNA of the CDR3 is TGCGCCAGCAGCTTCGACAGGGATCAGCCCCAGCATTTT. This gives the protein CASSFDRDQPQHF.

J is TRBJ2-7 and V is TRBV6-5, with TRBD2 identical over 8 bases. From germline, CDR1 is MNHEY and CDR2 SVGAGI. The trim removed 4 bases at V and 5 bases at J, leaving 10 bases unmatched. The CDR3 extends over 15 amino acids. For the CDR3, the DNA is TGTGCCAGCAGTTCACCCAGGACTAGCTTCGACGAGCAGTACTTC. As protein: CASSSPRTSFDEQYF.

The CDR3 loop reads CSVDVGATNTEAFF. For the CDR3, the DNA is TGCAGCGTTGACGTGGGGGCGACGAACACTGAAGCTTTCTTT. This sequence joins TRBV29-1 and TRBJ1-1, with D possibly TRBD1 on 6 matching bases. V gave up 3 bases and J gave up 1 base, with 12 bases separating them. The CDR3 consists of 14 residues. Per germline, CDR1 SQVTM and CDR2 ANQGSEA.

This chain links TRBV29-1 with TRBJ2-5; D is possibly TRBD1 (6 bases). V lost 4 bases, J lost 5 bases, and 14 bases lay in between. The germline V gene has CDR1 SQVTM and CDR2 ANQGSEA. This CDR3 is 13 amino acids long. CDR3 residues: CSVVPGVEETQYF. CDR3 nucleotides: TGCAGCGTTGTCCCAGGGGTCGAGGAGACCCAGTACTTC.

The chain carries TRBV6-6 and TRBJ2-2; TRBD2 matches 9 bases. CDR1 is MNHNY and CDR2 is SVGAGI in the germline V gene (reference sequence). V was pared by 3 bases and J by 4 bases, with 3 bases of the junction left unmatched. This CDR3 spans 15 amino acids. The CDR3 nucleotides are TGTGCCAGCAGTTATATGCGGGGGGGCACCGGGGAGCTGTTTTTT. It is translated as CASSYMRGGTGELFF.

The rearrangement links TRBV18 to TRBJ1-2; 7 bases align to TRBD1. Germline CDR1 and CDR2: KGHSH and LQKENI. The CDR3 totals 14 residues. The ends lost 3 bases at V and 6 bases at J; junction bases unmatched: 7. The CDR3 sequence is CASSPLLGQDGYTF. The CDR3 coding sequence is TGTGCCAGCTCACCCCTACTAGGACAGGATGGCTACACCTTC.

The CDR3, as DNA: TGCGCCAGCAGCACGGGACAGGGACCCCCAGAGACCCAGTACTTC. This sequence encodes CASSTGQGPPETQYF. The chain employs TRBV5-1 and TRBJ2-5, with TRBD1 identical over 9 bases. The length of the CDR3 is 15 residues. Germline V lookup: CDR1 SGHRS, CDR2 YFSETQ. V trimming: 4 bases; J trimming: 4 bases; junction bases outside the gene matches: 8.

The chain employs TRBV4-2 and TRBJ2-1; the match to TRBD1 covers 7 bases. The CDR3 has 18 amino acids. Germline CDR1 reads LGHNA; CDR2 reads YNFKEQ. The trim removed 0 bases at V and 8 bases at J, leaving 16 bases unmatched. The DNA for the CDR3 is TGTGCCAGCAGCCAAGATCCAACGACAGGGTCGGGAACGGATGAGCAGTTCTTC. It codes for CASSQDPTTGSGTDEQFF.

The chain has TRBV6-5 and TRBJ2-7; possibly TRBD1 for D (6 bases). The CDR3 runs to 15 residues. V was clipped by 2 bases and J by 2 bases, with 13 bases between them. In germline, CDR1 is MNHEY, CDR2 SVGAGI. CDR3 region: CASSYGTSLPYEQYF. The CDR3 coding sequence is TGTGCCAGCAGTTACGGGACAAGTCTTCCCTACGAGCAGTACTTC.

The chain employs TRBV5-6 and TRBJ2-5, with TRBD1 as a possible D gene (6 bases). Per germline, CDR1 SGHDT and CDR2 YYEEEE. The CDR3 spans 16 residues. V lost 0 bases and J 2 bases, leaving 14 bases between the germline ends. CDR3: CASSLGTGSPQETQYF. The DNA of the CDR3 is TGTGCCAGCAGCTTGGGAACAGGGTCCCCACAAGAGACCCAGTACTTC.

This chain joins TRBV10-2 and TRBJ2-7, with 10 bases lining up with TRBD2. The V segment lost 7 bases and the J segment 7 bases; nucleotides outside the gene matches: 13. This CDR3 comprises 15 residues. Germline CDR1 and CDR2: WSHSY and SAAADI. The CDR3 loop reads CASKGLASNGGEQYF. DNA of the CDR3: TGCGCCAGCAAGGGACTAGCGTCTAACGGGGGGGAGCAGTACTTC.

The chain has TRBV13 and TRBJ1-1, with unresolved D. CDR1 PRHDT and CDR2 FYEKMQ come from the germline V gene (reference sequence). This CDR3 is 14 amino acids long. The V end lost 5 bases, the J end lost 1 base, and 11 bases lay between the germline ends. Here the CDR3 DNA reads TGTGCCAGCAGCACAGAGGGTACGAACACTGAAGCTTTCTTT. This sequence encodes CASSTEGTNTEAFF.

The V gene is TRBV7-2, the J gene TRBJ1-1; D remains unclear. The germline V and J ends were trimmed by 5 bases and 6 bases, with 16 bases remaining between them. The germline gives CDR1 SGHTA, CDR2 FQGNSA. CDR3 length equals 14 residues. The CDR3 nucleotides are TGTGCCAGCAGCCCCATTCGGGGTGTCGCTGAAGCTTTCTTT. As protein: CASSPIRGVAEAFF.

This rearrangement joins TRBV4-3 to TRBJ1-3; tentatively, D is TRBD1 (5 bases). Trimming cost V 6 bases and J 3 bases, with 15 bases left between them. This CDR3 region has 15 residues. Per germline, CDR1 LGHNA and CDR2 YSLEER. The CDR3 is CASSPGGELGNTIYF. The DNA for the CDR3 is TGCGCCAGCAGTCCGGGAGGGGAACTTGGAAACACCATATATTTT.

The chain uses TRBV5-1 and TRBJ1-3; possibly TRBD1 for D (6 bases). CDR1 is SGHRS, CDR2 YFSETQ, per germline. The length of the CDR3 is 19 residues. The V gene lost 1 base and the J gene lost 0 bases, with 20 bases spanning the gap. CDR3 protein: CASSLNSGGAYVSGNTIYF. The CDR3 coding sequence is TGCGCCAGCAGCTTGAATTCTGGGGGCGCCTACGTCTCTGGAAACACCATATATTTT.

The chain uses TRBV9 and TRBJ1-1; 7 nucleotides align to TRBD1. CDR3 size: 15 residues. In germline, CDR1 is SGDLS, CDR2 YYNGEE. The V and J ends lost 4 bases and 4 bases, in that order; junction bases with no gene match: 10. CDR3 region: CASSPTGQPRTEAFF. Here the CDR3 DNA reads TGTGCCAGCAGCCCTACGGGACAGCCACGCACTGAAGCTTTCTTT.

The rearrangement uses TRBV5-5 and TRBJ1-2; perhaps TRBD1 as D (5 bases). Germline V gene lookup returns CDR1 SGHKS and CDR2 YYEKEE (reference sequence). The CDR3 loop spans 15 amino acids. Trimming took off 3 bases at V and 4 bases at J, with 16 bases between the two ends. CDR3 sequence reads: CASSSGGSGGYGYTF. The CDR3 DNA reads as TGTGCCAGCAGCTCGGGTGGATCGGGGGGCTATGGCTACACCTTC.

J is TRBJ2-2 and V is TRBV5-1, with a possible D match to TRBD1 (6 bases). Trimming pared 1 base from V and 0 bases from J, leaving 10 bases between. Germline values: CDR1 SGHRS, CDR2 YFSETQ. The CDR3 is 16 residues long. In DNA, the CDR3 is TGCGCCAGCAGCTTGATGGCAGGGGCGAACACCGGGGAGCTGTTTTTT. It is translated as CASSLMAGANTGELFF.